This T cell receptor (beta chain) was sequenced during a study of Tregs in tolerant kidney transplant recipients. Some clones are missing from TCRdb's copy, which holds only in-frame ones; the method was immunoSEQ multiplex PCR. Its listing shows roughly 23,000 clones. Recipients received nonmyeloablative bone marrow transplants from related graft donors, with transient mixed chimerism. Unstimulated Tregs (CD4+CD25+CD127-) and CD4+CD25- non-Tregs were sorted from PBMCs. General observations from the study: Validation in larger populations is needed because few patients were studied. Expanding Tregs on activated donor B cells appeared to best identify donor-specific TCRbeta clones.

Details on this clone: Its matching antigen is unknown.

The TCR sequence derives from a human patient who received a combined kidney and bone marrow transplant. Some T cells may have originated in the graft donor. Sequenced here: CD4+ T cells from blood (PBMCs), sampled 6 months after the transplant.

The chain's CDR3 is CASSPTGAMNEQYF. The CDR3 bases that were read are TGTGCCAGCTCACCAACAGGGGCGATGAACGAG. The J gene is TRBJ2-7, the V gene TRBV18; 7 nucleotides align to TRBD1. The read falls 3 residues short of the CDR3 end, and the missing part is taken from the germline J gene. Trimming took 2 bases from V and 5 from J; bases not matched to a gene: 6. The germline V gene has CDR1 KGHSH and CDR2 LQKENI. The CDR3 consists of 14 residues.